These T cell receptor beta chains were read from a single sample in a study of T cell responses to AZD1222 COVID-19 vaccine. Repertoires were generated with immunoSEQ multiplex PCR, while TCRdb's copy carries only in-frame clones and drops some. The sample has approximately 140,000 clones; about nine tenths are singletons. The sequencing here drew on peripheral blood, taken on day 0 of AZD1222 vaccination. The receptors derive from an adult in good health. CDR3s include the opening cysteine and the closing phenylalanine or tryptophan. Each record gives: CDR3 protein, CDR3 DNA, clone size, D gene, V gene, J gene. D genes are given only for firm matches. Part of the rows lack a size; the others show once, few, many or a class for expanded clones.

CDR3aa: CASSYDRTGLDGYTF
CDR3nt: TGTGCCAGCAGTTACGACCGGACAGGGCTGGATGGCTACACCTTC
abundance: .
d_gene: TRBD1
v_gene: TRBV6-5
j_gene: TRBJ1-2

CDR3aa: CASRGLAGTNTGELFF
CDR3nt: TGTGCCAGTAGGGGACTAGCGGGGACGAACACCGGGGAGCTGTTTTTT
abundance: .
d_gene: TRBD2
v_gene: TRBV19
j_gene: TRBJ2-2

CDR3aa: CASSFVVARASAFYEQYF
CDR3nt: TGTGCCAGCAGCTTCGTGGTGGCCCGGGCCTCCGCCTTCTACGAGCAGTACTTC
abundance: .
d_gene: .
v_gene: TRBV7-2
j_gene: TRBJ2-7

CDR3aa: CASSQVASGRARETQYF
CDR3nt: TGCGCCAGCAGCCAAGTGGCTAGCGGGAGGGCCCGGGAGACCCAGTACTTC
abundance: .
d_gene: TRBD2
v_gene: TRBV4-1
j_gene: TRBJ2-5

CDR3aa: CASRPGLANSYNEQFF
CDR3nt: TGTGCCAGCAGGCCGGGGCTAGCGAACTCCTACAATGAGCAGTTCTTC
abundance: .
d_gene: .
v_gene: TRBV14
j_gene: TRBJ2-1

CDR3aa: CAISATGFDTEAFF
CDR3nt: TGTGCCATCAGTGCGACAGGGTTTGACACTGAAGCTTTCTTT
abundance: .
d_gene: TRBD1
v_gene: TRBV10-3
j_gene: TRBJ1-1

CDR3aa: CATSDTDRTNEQFF
CDR3nt: TGTGCCACCAGTGACACCGACAGGACCAATGAGCAGTTCTTC
abundance: .
d_gene: .
v_gene: TRBV24-1
j_gene: TRBJ2-1

CDR3aa: CASSLPGTLSYEQYF
CDR3nt: TGTGCCAGCAGCTTGCCCGGGACACTCTCCTACGAGCAGTACTTC
abundance: .
d_gene: .
v_gene: TRBV5-6
j_gene: TRBJ2-7

CDR3aa: CASSLELGFHEAFF
CDR3nt: TGTGCCAGCAGCTTAGAACTGGGTTTTCATGAAGCTTTCTTT
abundance: once
d_gene: .
v_gene: TRBV7-9
j_gene: TRBJ1-1

CDR3aa: CASSPSQGAYGYTF
CDR3nt: TGTGCCAGCTCACCTTCTCAGGGGGCCTACGGCTACACCTTC
abundance: .
d_gene: TRBD1
v_gene: TRBV18
j_gene: TRBJ1-2

CDR3aa: CASSSVSTEAFF
CDR3nt: TGTGCCAGCAGCTCAGTAAGCACTGAAGCTTTCTTT
abundance: .
d_gene: .
v_gene: TRBV11-1
j_gene: TRBJ1-1